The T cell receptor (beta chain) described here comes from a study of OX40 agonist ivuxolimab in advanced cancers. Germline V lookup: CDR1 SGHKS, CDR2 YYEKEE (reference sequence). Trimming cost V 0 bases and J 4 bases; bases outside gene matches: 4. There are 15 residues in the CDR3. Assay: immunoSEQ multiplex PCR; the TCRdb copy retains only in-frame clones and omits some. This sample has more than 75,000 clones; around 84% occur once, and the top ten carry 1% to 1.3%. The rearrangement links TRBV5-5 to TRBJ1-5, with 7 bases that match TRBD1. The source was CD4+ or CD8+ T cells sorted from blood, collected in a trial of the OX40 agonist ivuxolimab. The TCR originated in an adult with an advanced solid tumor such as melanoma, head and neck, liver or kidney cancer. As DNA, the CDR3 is TGTGCCAGCAGCTTGGGGGGACAGCTAAATCAGCCCCAGCATTTT. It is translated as CASSLGGQLNQPQHF.